Each of the 26 T cell receptor beta chains below was sequenced from the same sample in a study of graft-versus-host responses after intestinal transplantation. Profiling relied on immunoSEQ multiplex PCR, and the TCRdb table lists in-frame clones only, not all of them. The table shows about 66,000 clones, with about nine tenths occurring only once. No antigen has been assigned to these receptors. Material: unstimulated CD8+ T cells sorted from spleen or lymph node cells, obtained before intestinal transplant. The receptors were sampled from a human donor who received an intestinal transplant.

V and J are TRBV1 and TRBJ2-7; the D call of TRBD1 is as the table states it, not checked on the DNA. TRBV1 is shown as a pseudogene. The CDR3 length is 16 residues. CDR3 loop: CTSSPLGTVEAPEQYF. In nucleotides, the CDR3 is TGCACCAGCAGCCCTCTCGGGACAGTAGAAGCACCCGAGCAGTACTTC.

The gene calls are TRBV13 and TRBJ2-3; TRBD2 is a possible D gene (6 bases). V lost 6 bases, J lost 8 bases, and 21 bases lay in between. The CDR3 extends over 15 amino acids. The germline V gene has CDR1 PRHDT and CDR2 FYEKMQ (reference sequence). The CDR3 nucleotides are TGTGCCAGCAGTCCGGGGGTGAATTGGGTTGGTACGCAGTATTTT. Its protein is CASSPGVNWVGTQYF.

This clone has only one observation. J is TRBJ1-1 and V is TRBV2; 11 bases line up with TRBD1. The CDR3 has 14 amino acids. Trimming at V came to 8 bases and at J to 3 bases, leaving 5 bases not matched to a gene. CDR1 and CDR2 from the germline V gene are SNHLY and FYNNEI. CDR3 nucleotide sequence: TGTGCCAGCCGGGGGGACAGGGGGGACACTGAAGCTTTCTTT. Protein product: CASRGDRGDTEAFF.

The chain has TRBV9 and TRBJ1-1; 9 nucleotides agree with TRBD1. CDR1 is SGDLS, CDR2 YYNGEE, per germline. The J segment lost 4 bases and the V segment lost 2 bases, leaving 9 bases of the junction unmatched. This CDR3 has 16 residues. CDR3 loop: CASSVGDRAASTEAFF. The CDR3, as DNA: TGTGCCAGCAGCGTGGGGGACAGGGCTGCGAGCACTGAAGCTTTCTTT.

The chain combines TRBV4-1 with TRBJ1-1; D gene unclear. V was clipped by 3 bases and J by 8 bases, with 13 bases between them. Germline V gives CDR1 MGHRA, CDR2 YSYEKL. The CDR3 extends over 13 amino acids. In nucleotides, the CDR3 is TGCGCCAGCAGCCATTTTGGAGGGAGGGAAGCTTTCTTT. Its translation: CASSHFGGREAFF.

This clone was seen a few times. The CDR3 nucleotides are TGTGCCAGCAGTGAAGCGCTGGGGGGGAACACTGAAGCTTTCTTT. Amino acid sequence: CASSEALGGNTEAFF. The J gene is TRBJ1-1, the V gene TRBV6-1; TRBD1 is a possible D gene (5 bases). This CDR3 contains 15 residues. V was clipped by 0 bases and J by 1 base, with 9 bases between them. CDR1 and CDR2 from the germline V gene are MNHNS and SASEGT.

This clone was observed a single time. The chain carries TRBV25-1 and TRBJ1-6, with TRBD1 matching over 9 bases. Germline V gene data show CDR1 as MGHDK and CDR2 as SYGVNS. The trim removed 6 bases at V and 10 bases at J, leaving 7 bases unmatched. The CDR3 runs to 14 residues. CDR3 sequence reads: CASRGDRVRSPLHF. The CDR3 coding sequence is TGTGCCAGCAGGGGGGACAGGGTCAGGTCACCCCTCCACTTT.

J is TRBJ2-7 and V is TRBV5-1; 9 nucleotides align to TRBD2. The CDR3 is made up of 17 amino acids. CDR1 is SGHRS and CDR2 is YFSETQ in the germline V gene. V trimming: 0 bases; J trimming: 6 bases; junction bases outside the gene matches: 13. CDR3 in DNA: TGCGCCAGCAGCTTGGAGCCTAGCGGGGCCCTAGGGGTCGAGCAGTACTTC. Its translation: CASSLEPSGALGVEQYF. Together with reference TRBV5-1 and TRBJ2-7, the CDR3 gives the full variable domain: KAGVTQTPRYLIKTRGQQVTLSCSPISGHRSVSWYQQTPGQGLQFLFEYFSETQRNKGNFPGRFSGRQFSNSRSEMNVSTLELGDSALYLCASSLEPSGALGVEQYFGPGTRLTVT.

Written as DNA, the CDR3 is TGTGCCAGCATGCAGCGGGGGGGCAGAACCGGGGAGCTGTTTTTT. This codes for CASMQRGGRTGELFF. The V call is TRBV2, the J call TRBJ2-2; 10 bases map to TRBD2. The germline CDR1 and CDR2 sequences are SNHLY and FYNNEI. The junction had 7 bases not matched to a gene; V was cut back by 7 bases and J by 5 bases. The CDR3 is made up of 15 amino acids.

This chain links TRBV5-8 with TRBJ1-1; 8 bases are a match to TRBD1. This CDR3 is built from 20 residues. In germline, CDR1 is SGHTS, CDR2 YDEGEE. V was pared by 1 base and J by 1 base, with 18 bases of the junction left unmatched. CDR3 coding DNA: TGTGCCAGCAGCTTGCTTCTAGGACAGGGCCACTTCATCGGGAACACTGAAGCTTTCTTT. Translation gives CASSLLLGQGHFIGNTEAFF.

V gene TRBV5-1 combines with J gene TRBJ2-1; 11 nucleotides align to TRBD2. Looked up from germline, CDR1 is SGHRS and CDR2 is YFSETQ. V lost 4 bases and J lost 0; bases outside the gene matches: 24. This CDR3 spans 23 amino acids. Written as DNA, the CDR3 is TGCGCCAGCAGCCCGGCGGGGACAGCGGTGGGACTAGCGGCCCTCGACTCCTACAATGAGCAGTTCTTC. Amino acids: CASSPAGTAVGLAALDSYNEQFF. The variable domain in full, completed from reference TRBV5-1 and TRBJ2-1, reads KAGVTQTPRYLIKTRGQQVTLSCSPISGHRSVSWYQQTPGQGLQFLFEYFSETQRNKGNFPGRFSGRQFSNSRSEMNVSTLELGDSALYLCASSPAGTAVGLAALDSYNEQFFGPGTRLTVL.

This chain uses TRBV20-1 with TRBJ2-1; tentatively, D is TRBD2 (6 bases). The V gene lost 3 bases and the J gene lost 10 bases, with 10 bases spanning the gap. The CDR3 length is 11 residues. Germline CDR1 reads DFQATT; CDR2 reads SNEGSKA (reference sequence). This CDR3 reads CSARASGEQFF. The CDR3 region has the DNA TGCAGTGCTAGGGCCAGCGGGGAGCAGTTCTTC.

The chain uses TRBV4-1 and TRBJ2-7; 12 positions match TRBD1. CDR1 is MGHRA, CDR2 YSYEKL, per germline. J lost 7 bases, V lost 4 bases, and 8 bases had no gene match. There are 15 residues in the CDR3. Written as DNA, the CDR3 is TGCGCCAGCAGCCGAGAGGGACAGGGGGCAGAAGAGCAGTACTTC. This codes for CASSREGQGAEEQYF.

The V call is TRBV5-6, the J call TRBJ1-6; possible D gene TRBD1, 6 bases. The CDR3 spans 16 residues. V was pared by 0 bases and J by 8 bases, with 15 bases between. Germline V gives CDR1 SGHDT, CDR2 YYEEEE. The CDR3 bases are TGTGCCAGCAGCTTGGGGGGGCCTAATGAGGATTCACCCCTCCACTTT. This encodes CASSLGGPNEDSPLHF.

The CDR3 DNA is TGCAGCGTTGAAGATTTCGCGGGGGGGCCAGATACGCAGTATTTT. Residues: CSVEDFAGGPDTQYF. The V gene is TRBV29-1, the J gene TRBJ2-3, with 9 positions matching TRBD2. Trimming cost V 0 bases and J 4 bases; bases outside gene matches: 5. CDR3 length equals 15 residues. Germline V lookup: CDR1 SQVTM, CDR2 ANQGSEA.

The V call is TRBV29-1, the J call TRBJ1-2; no clear D. CDR1 SQVTM and CDR2 ANQGSEA come from the germline V gene. This CDR3 comprises 15 residues. Between the trimmed V and J ends, which lost 0 bases and 8 bases, there was a span of 19 bases. This CDR3 is CSVEDPEQPGGGYTF. CDR3 sequence (DNA): TGCAGCGTTGAAGATCCGGAGCAGCCTGGTGGGGGCTACACCTTC.

The CDR3, as DNA: TGTGCCAGCAGCTTAGGGGTACAGGGAAGTGAGCAGTTCTTC. Its protein is CASSLGVQGSEQFF. This chain joins TRBV7-2 and TRBJ2-1; the D gene is possibly TRBD1 (6 bases). Germline assignment: CDR1 SGHTA and CDR2 FQGNSA. Deletions cut 1 base from V and 9 bases from J, with 13 bases between. The CDR3 runs to 14 residues.

The CDR3 DNA is TGTGCCAGCATGTCAGAGACTTATCTTTCACCCCTCCACTTT. Translated, it gives CASMSETYLSPLHF. This rearrangement joins TRBV27 to TRBJ1-6; D is uncertain. CDR3 length: 14 residues. CDR1 MNHEY and CDR2 SMNVEV come from the germline V gene (reference sequence). V shed 7 bases and J shed 9 bases, with 16 bases lying between them.

The gene calls are TRBV27 and TRBJ2-5, with 12 bases fitting TRBD2. With the DNA end fitting TRBJ2-7 better, the J assignment may be wrong. The CDR3 sequence is 20 residues long. Germline CDR1 and CDR2: MNHEY and SMNVEV (reference sequence). The CDR3 coding sequence is TGTGCCAGCAGTTTATCTAACCTAGCGGGGGGGCCCCCGGAATTCTACGAGCAGTACTTC. Translating it yields CASSLSNLAGGPPEFYEQYF.

The rearrangement links TRBV11-2 to TRBJ2-1; 14 bases line up with TRBD2. CDR1 and CDR2 (germline): SGHAT, FQNNGV. The CDR3 loop spans 19 amino acids. V lost 0 bases and J lost 2; bases outside the gene matches: 6. Here the CDR3 DNA reads TGTGCCAGCAGCTTAGATGAGACTAGCGGGGGGGCGACCTACAATGAGCAGTTCTTC. Protein product: CASSLDETSGGATYNEQFF.

The genes are TRBV11-1 and TRBJ2-1; 12 bases fit TRBD1. Germline loops: CDR1 SGHAT, CDR2 FQDESV (reference sequence). The trim removed 10 bases at V and 9 bases at J, leaving 10 bases unmatched. This CDR3 is 14 amino acids long. CDR3 amino acids: CATGTGGPLGEQFF. DNA of the CDR3: TGTGCCACCGGGACAGGGGGCCCCCTGGGTGAGCAGTTCTTC.

The chain employs TRBV9 and TRBJ1-2, with no clear D. V lost 3 bases and J lost 3, with 9 bases in between. The CDR3 runs 13 residues. Germline V CDR1 and CDR2: SGDLS, YYNGEE. The CDR3 loop reads CASSEAHHYGYTF. The CDR3 DNA reads as TGTGCCAGCAGCGAAGCGCACCACTATGGCTACACCTTC. The full variable domain, with the rest looked up from reference TRBV9 and TRBJ1-2, is DSGVTQTPKHLITATGQRVTLRCSPRSGDLSVYWYQQSLDQGLQFLIQYYNGEERAKGNILERFSAQQFPDLHSELNLSSLELGDSALYFCASSEAHHYGYTFGSGTRLTVV.

The J gene is TRBJ1-2, the V gene TRBV27; tentative D call: TRBD1 (5 bases). The V and J ends lost 0 bases and 8 bases respectively, with 19 bases between them. This CDR3 has 16 amino acids. CDR1 and CDR2 (germline): MNHEY, SMNVEV (reference sequence). The CDR3 spells CASSLSSASTGPGYTF. DNA for the CDR3: TGTGCCAGCAGTTTATCGAGCGCCTCAACAGGTCCCGGCTACACCTTC.

The V gene is TRBV4-1, the J gene TRBJ2-1, with D perhaps TRBD2 (7 bases). Germline V gives CDR1 MGHRA, CDR2 YSYEKL. V was pared by 4 bases and J by 10 bases, with 23 bases between. The CDR3 is 16 residues long. The CDR3 DNA reads TGCGCCAGCAGCCTGTACTCGGGGGGCGGGTGGGGCGAGCAGTTCTTC. The encoded protein is CASSLYSGGGWGEQFF.

The V and J genes are TRBV10-1 and TRBJ1-1; no clear D gene. Between the trimmed V and J ends, which lost 7 bases and 0 bases, there was a span of 9 bases. CDR1 WNHNN and CDR2 SYGVQD come from the germline V gene (reference sequence). The CDR3 has 13 amino acids. The CDR3 reads CASTADMNTEAFF. In DNA, the CDR3 is TGCGCCAGCACGGCAGACATGAACACTGAAGCTTTCTTT.

This chain uses TRBV10-2 with TRBJ2-2; D gene unclear. Trimming stripped 4 bases from V and 7 bases from J, with 7 bases between. Germline assignment: CDR1 WSHSY and CDR2 SAAADI. This CDR3 has 12 residues. CDR3 sequence (DNA): TGCGCCAGCAGTGGAGGCAGCGGGGAGCTGTTTTTT. It codes for CASSGGSGELFF.